The next 26 T cell receptor beta chains were all read from a single sample in a study of T cell repertoires in cytomegalovirus infection (dated by TCRdb to the late 2010s). Sequencing took place on an Illumina HiSeq 1500. Clones were called with MiXCR by TCRdb after fastp trimmed the public reads at Q25, and only in-frame beta chains were retained. Each record represents a unique CDR3 protein, reported with the most common genes and DNA among its rows. Within this sample are 650,000 to 900,000 distinct CDR3 sequences, with roughly 28% of them counted one time only. The top ten constitute under 15% of the sample. The treatment or condition label corresponds to: in vitro stimulation with specific CMV peptide epitopes to enrich CMV-specific T cells. These receptors' targets are unknown. Sequences were derived from cultured CD8+ T cells from PBMCs, sampled from culture after CMV antigen stimulation. The receptors were gathered from a human donor in good health (CMV status not recorded). Some clones in this sample may be carry-over from other donors' samples.

This clonotype has a count of ten or more. The rearrangement joins TRBV7-2 to TRBJ1-2, with TRBD1 matching 8 bases. The V gene end was trimmed by 5 bases and the J gene end by 0 bases; junction bases not matched to a gene: 5. The germline gives CDR1 SGHTA, CDR2 FQGNSA. This CDR3 is built from 15 residues. CDR3 nucleotide sequence: TGTGCCAGCAGCCTAAGGGACAGGCCTAACTATGGCTACACCTTC. It is translated as CASSLRDRPNYGYTF.

This clonotype was found many times. CDR3 DNA sequence: TGTGCCAGCAGTTTCCCGAGGACAGGGAAGGGAGTCACTGAAGCTTTCTTT. Protein: CASSFPRTGKGVTEAFF. This chain links TRBV12-3 or TRBV12-4 with TRBJ1-1, with TRBD1 matching over 8 bases. The CDR3 is made up of 17 amino acids. V lost 3 bases to trimming and J lost 4 bases; unmatched junction nucleotides: 13.

The gene calls are TRBV6-6 and TRBJ2-1; 8 bases are shared with TRBD1. J gave up 7 bases and V 6 bases, and 8 bases lay outside the gene matches. There are 14 residues in the CDR3. The germline gives CDR1 MNHNY, CDR2 SVGAGI (reference sequence). This CDR3 reads CASSSGQGENEQFF. CDR3 sequence (DNA): TGTGCCAGCAGCTCCGGACAGGGAGAAAATGAGCAGTTCTTC.

A few counts support this clonotype. This chain uses TRBV7-6 with TRBJ2-1; D gene ambiguous. V was trimmed by 5 bases and J by 2 bases, leaving 19 bases between them. The CDR3 is 17 amino acids. Germline loops: CDR1 SGHVS, CDR2 FNYEAQ. The CDR3 protein is CASSPTRPGNPYNEQFF. CDR3 nucleotides: TGTGCCAGCAGCCCTACCCGACCGGGTAACCCCTACAATGAGCAGTTCTTC.

This chain connects TRBV12-3 or TRBV12-4 to TRBJ2-7; D is unclear. The CDR3 has 14 residues. V gave up 2 bases and J gave up 0 bases, with 8 bases separating them. The CDR3 region has the DNA TGTGCCAGCAGTTTAAGGGCGACCTCCTACGAGCAGTACTTC. Its protein is CASSLRATSYEQYF.

Only a few counts were recorded for this clonotype. This rearrangement joins TRBV6-2 or TRBV6-3 to TRBJ2-5; tentatively, D is TRBD2 (5 bases). V was cut by 5 bases and J by 1 base, with 14 bases left in between. CDR1 and CDR2 (germline): MNHEY, SVGEGT. The CDR3 has 15 amino acids. The CDR3, as DNA: TGTGCCAGCAGTACCGAGGGTGCCCTCCAAGAGACCCAGTACTTC. Encoded protein: CASSTEGALQETQYF.

The table lists this clonotype with a few counts. The rearrangement uses TRBV7-2 and TRBJ2-2, with TRBD2 as a possible D gene (7 bases). The CDR3 length is 13 residues. Germline CDR1 and CDR2: SGHTA and FQGNSA. With 3 bases removed from V and 15 bases from J, the gap between germline ends came to 17 bases. CDR3 in DNA: TGTGCCAGCAGCTTCGTCGGGGGGCGGCAGTTGTTTTTT. Translating it yields CASSFVGGRQLFF.

This clonotype has a count of ten or more. V usage is TRBV12-3 or TRBV12-4 and J usage is TRBJ1-5; D is possibly TRBD1 (6 bases). Trimming cost V 3 bases and J 1 base, with 10 bases left between them. The CDR3 loop spans 15 amino acids. The CDR3, as DNA: TGTGCCAGCAGTTTTCGACAGGAGAGCAATCAGCCCCAGCATTTT. The encoded protein is CASSFRQESNQPQHF.

The J gene is TRBJ2-3, the V gene TRBV13; D is unresolved. The CDR3 spans 12 residues. Deletions cut 8 bases from V and 3 bases from J, with 9 bases between. CDR1 and CDR2 from the germline V gene are PRHDT and FYEKMQ (reference sequence). In nucleotides, the CDR3 is TGTGCCAGCCAATGGAGAACAGATACGCAGTATTTT. It codes for CASQWRTDTQYF.

The chain couples TRBV12-5 to TRBJ2-2, with 8 nucleotides matching TRBD1. The ends lost 7 bases at V and 7 bases at J; junction bases unmatched: 14. This CDR3 comprises 16 residues. Germline lookup yields CDR1 LGHNT and CDR2 FRNRAP. The CDR3 coding sequence is TGTGCTAGTGATCGTCCGGGACAGGACGTTGACGGGGAGCTGTTTTTT. It is translated as CASDRPGQDVDGELFF.

This clonotype showed up just once. The V and J genes are TRBV24-1 and TRBJ2-3; a weak D match, TRBD1 (6 bases). The CDR3 is 16 residues long. Trimming cost V 0 bases and J 1 base, with 10 bases left between them. Germline values: CDR1 KGHDR, CDR2 SFDVKD. In nucleotides, the CDR3 is TGTGCCACCAGTGATTTGTCAGGGGCAGGCACAGATACGCAGTATTTT. Residues: CATSDLSGAGTDTQYF.

This clonotype has at least ten counts. V usage is TRBV7-8 and J usage is TRBJ2-2; D gene unclear. CDR3 length equals 17 residues. The V end lost 4 bases, the J end lost 6 bases, and 21 bases lay between the germline ends. Germline CDR1 and CDR2: SGHVS and FQNEAQ. The CDR3 sequence is CASSSLVDKGLAGELFF. In nucleotides, the CDR3 is TGTGCCAGCAGCTCACTCGTTGACAAGGGCTTGGCCGGGGAGCTGTTTTTT.

The chain links TRBV6-6 to TRBJ1-6; possible D gene TRBD1, 5 bases. This CDR3 spans 19 amino acids. V was trimmed by 2 bases and J by 7 bases, leaving 24 bases between them. Germline CDR1 MNHNY, CDR2 SVGAGI (reference sequence). The CDR3: CASSYPTLLWRGTNSPLHF. CDR3 coding DNA: TGTGCCAGCAGTTACCCGACCCTTCTTTGGAGGGGTACGAATTCACCCCTCCACTTT.

This chain links TRBV6-5 with TRBJ1-3; no reliable D call. The CDR3 contains 17 residues. Germline CDR1 and CDR2: MNHEY and SVGAGI. Trimming removed 0 bases from V and 0 bases from J, with 12 bases in between. The CDR3 region has the DNA TGTGCCAGCAGTTACTCAGAGGGCCTAAGCTCTGGAAACACCATATATTTT. Translating it yields CASSYSEGLSSGNTIYF.

This clonotype showed up many times. The rearrangement links TRBV7-6 to TRBJ2-7; no firm D call. Trimming shortened V by 1 base and J by 0 bases, and 13 bases separated the two germline ends. This CDR3 region has 16 residues. Germline V gives CDR1 SGHVS, CDR2 FNYEAQ. Written as DNA, the CDR3 is TGTGCCAGCAGCTTAGAAGTTTCTACCCCCTCCTACGAGCAGTACTTC. Its protein product is CASSLEVSTPSYEQYF.

V usage is TRBV4-3 and J usage is TRBJ1-1, with D unclear. This CDR3 has 14 amino acids. In germline, CDR1 is LGHNA, CDR2 YSLEER. The V end lost 0 bases, the J end lost 10 bases, and 15 bases lay between the germline ends. The CDR3 region has the DNA TGCGCCAGCAGCCAAGATGATCTTGCCGAAGGAGCTTTCTTT. This encodes CASSQDDLAEGAFF.

This clonotype was counted at least ten times. The chain joins TRBV11-3 to TRBJ1-1; D uncertain. CDR1 and CDR2 from the germline V gene are SGHNT and YENEEA. Between the trimmed V and J ends, which lost 5 bases and 1 base, there was a span of 8 bases. This CDR3 region has 13 residues. The CDR3 loop is CASSTPGNTEAFF. The CDR3 DNA reads TGTGCCAGCAGCACGCCGGGGAACACTGAAGCTTTCTTT. The full variable domain, rest sourced from reference TRBV11-3 and TRBJ1-1, is EAGVVQSPRYKIIEKKQPVAFWCNPISGHNTLYWYLQNLGQGPELLIRYENEEAVDDSQLPKDRFSAERLKGVDSTLKIQPAELGDSAVYLCASSTPGNTEAFFGQGTRLTVV.

This clonotype was observed many times. CDR3 in DNA: TGTGCCAGCAGCTTAGAGAGCGCCTACAATGAGCAGTTCTTC. It yields the protein CASSLESAYNEQFF. This chain links TRBV7-2 with TRBJ2-1; unclear D gene. The CDR3 is 14 residues long. V was trimmed by 1 base and J by 2 bases, leaving 6 bases between them. CDR1 SGHTA and CDR2 FQGNSA come from the germline V gene. The full variable domain, with the rest looked up from reference TRBV7-2 and TRBJ2-1, is GAGVSQSPSNKVTEKGKDVELRCDPISGHTALYWYRQSLGQGLEFLIYFQGNSAPDKSGLPSDRFSAERTGGSVSTLTIQRTQQEDSAVYLCASSLESAYNEQFFGPGTRLTVL.

The chain has TRBV6-2 or TRBV6-3 and TRBJ1-5; weak D call: TRBD1 (5 bases). In germline, CDR1 is MNHEY, CDR2 SVGEGT. The CDR3 loop spans 15 amino acids. The V and J ends lost 6 bases and 5 bases respectively, with 17 bases between them. CDR3 protein: CASSNPRDVDQPQHF. In DNA form, the CDR3 reads TGTGCCAGCAGCAACCCCCGGGACGTGGATCAGCCCCAGCATTTT.

Ten or more counts support this clonotype. This chain uses TRBV2 with TRBJ2-7; no clear D. V lost 8 bases to trimming and J lost 2 bases, with 10 bases between them. The CDR3 totals 12 residues. Germline V lookup: CDR1 SNHLY, CDR2 FYNNEI. The CDR3 sequence: CASHSGPYEQYF. The CDR3 DNA reads TGTGCCAGCCACTCTGGACCCTACGAGCAGTACTTC.

The chain's CDR3 is CASSPAGQGYNEQFF. In DNA form, the CDR3 reads TGTGCCAGCAGCCCCGCGGGACAGGGTTACAATGAGCAGTTCTTC. The rearrangement links TRBV7-3 to TRBJ2-1; the match to TRBD1 covers 9 bases. With 5 bases clipped from V and 4 bases from J, the junction kept 6 bases outside the gene matches. The CDR3 totals 15 residues. The germline V gene encodes CDR1 SGHTA and CDR2 FQGTGA.

The chain carries TRBV9 and TRBJ2-3, with D tentatively TRBD1 or TRBD2 (6 bases each). Germline V gives CDR1 SGDLS, CDR2 YYNGEE. V lost 10 bases to trimming and J lost 3 bases, with 18 bases between them. CDR3 size: 14 residues. CDR3 nucleotide sequence: TGTGCCGCAGCAGGAGGGGGGCCGACAGATACGCAGTATTTT. Its translation: CAAAGGGPTDTQYF.

This clonotype was detected ten times or more. CDR3 bases: TGTGCCAGCAGCCCGCGGACAGGACAGAACACCGGGGAGCTGTTTTTT. Translation: CASSPRTGQNTGELFF. This chain uses TRBV4-2 with TRBJ2-2; 7 bases match TRBD1. Germline loops: CDR1 LGHNA, CDR2 YNFKEQ. The ends lost 4 bases at V and 1 base at J; junction bases unmatched: 6. CDR3 size: 16 residues.

This rearrangement joins TRBV27 to TRBJ2-1; 12 bases map to TRBD2. V shed 0 bases and J 5 bases; nucleotides not matched to a gene: 2. The CDR3 has 16 amino acids. CDR1 is MNHEY, CDR2 SMNVEV, per germline (reference sequence). The CDR3 here is CASSLSTSGGNNEQFF. The CDR3 nucleotides read TGTGCCAGCAGTTTATCAACTAGCGGGGGGAACAATGAGCAGTTCTTC.

This clonotype was found a few times. The chain recombines TRBV7-6 with TRBJ1-3; 9 nucleotides agree with TRBD1. Per the germline V gene, CDR1 is SGHVS and CDR2 is FNYEAQ. This CDR3 spans 15 amino acids. Trimming cost V 5 bases and J 4 bases; bases outside gene matches: 6. The CDR3 bases are TGTGCCAGCAGCCCATACAGGGGGCTGGGAAACACCATATATTTT. This gives the protein CASSPYRGLGNTIYF.

The chain carries TRBV7-9 and TRBJ2-1; weak D call: TRBD1 (6 bases). V was cut by 4 bases and J by 6 bases, with 13 bases left in between. The germline gives CDR1 SEHNR, CDR2 FQNEAQ (reference sequence). CDR3 length equals 14 residues. CDR3 region: CASSYQTGPNEQFF. As DNA, the CDR3 is TGTGCCAGCAGCTATCAGACAGGCCCCAATGAGCAGTTCTTC.